A selection of T cell receptor beta chains follows, all from one sample in a study of blood T cell repertoires in COVID-19. The data were produced by immunoSEQ multiplex PCR, yet TCRdb's version contains in-frame clones alone and is incomplete. The profile covers some 250,000 clones, with approximately 82% appearing a single time and around 3.3% taken by the ten largest. Material: peripheral blood. The receptors derive from a woman aged 18-30 years with acute or convalescent COVID-19. CDR3s include the opening cysteine and the closing phenylalanine or tryptophan. A D gene is named only where the DNA matches it firmly. Not every row has a clone size; where given, it reads once, few, many or a size class.

V: TRBV18
J: TRBJ2-7
size: NA
D: TRBD2
CDR3: CASSPPTSGSSYEQYF
DNA: TGTGCCAGCTCACCACCTACGAGCGGGAGCTCCTACGAGCAGTACTTC

V: TRBV4-3
J: TRBJ2-1
size: few
D: TRBD2
CDR3: CASSQDSLPGGSYYNEQFF
DNA: TGCGCCAGCAGCCAAGATTCCCTCCCCGGGGGGTCCTACTACAATGAGCAGTTCTTC

V: TRBV2
J: TRBJ1-1
size: NA
D: NA
CDR3: CASRGAFMNTEAFF
DNA: TGTGCCAGCAGAGGGGCCTTTATGAACACTGAAGCTTTCTTT

V: TRBV13
J: TRBJ2-7
size: NA
D: NA
CDR3: CASSLGPFYEQYF
DNA: TGTGCCAGCAGCTTAGGCCCCTTCTACGAGCAGTACTTC

V: TRBV4-3
J: TRBJ1-4
size: NA
D: NA
CDR3: CASSQDMQGGTNEKLFF
DNA: TGCGCCAGCAGCCAAGATATGCAGGGAGGGACTAATGAAAAACTGTTTTTT

V: TRBV27
J: TRBJ2-5
size: NA
D: TRBD2
CDR3: CASSSPTSGQETQYF
DNA: TGTGCCAGCAGTTCGCCGACTAGCGGCCAAGAGACCCAGTACTTC

V: TRBV25-1
J: TRBJ1-1
size: once
D: NA
CDR3: CASSSRNTEAFF
DNA: TGTGCCAGCAGTTCTCGGAACACTGAAGCTTTCTTT

V: TRBV5-1
J: TRBJ2-2
size: NA
D: TRBD1
CDR3: CASSLGGQGYTGELFF
DNA: TGCGCCAGCAGCTTGGGAGGACAGGGTTACACCGGGGAGCTGTTTTTT

V: TRBV7-8
J: TRBJ1-5
size: NA
D: TRBD1
CDR3: CASSPRQGAGNQPQHF
DNA: TGTGCCAGCAGCCCGAGACAGGGGGCGGGTAATCAGCCCCAGCATTTT

V: TRBV11-3
J: TRBJ1-1
size: NA
D: NA
CDR3: CASSFGRGTEAFF
DNA: TGTGCCAGCAGCTTTGGCCGCGGCACTGAAGCTTTCTTT

V: TRBV20-1
J: TRBJ2-1
size: NA
D: NA
CDR3: CSASPGASYNEQFF
DNA: TGCAGTGCTAGTCCTGGGGCCTCCTACAATGAGCAGTTCTTC

V: TRBV7-9
J: TRBJ1-5
size: NA
D: NA
CDR3: CASSPPGGNQPQHF
DNA: TGTGCCAGCAGCCCTCCGGGGGGCAATCAGCCCCAGCATTTT

V: TRBV4-2
J: TRBJ1-3
size: NA
D: NA
CDR3: CASSQEVQTSSGNTIYF
DNA: TGTGCCAGCAGCCAAGAAGTACAGACGAGCTCTGGAAACACCATATATTTT

V: TRBV29-1
J: TRBJ2-7
size: NA
D: NA
CDR3: CSVSRGVDEQYF
DNA: TGCAGCGTTAGTCGGGGAGTGGACGAGCAGTACTTC

V: TRBV2
J: TRBJ2-1
size: NA
D: NA
CDR3: CASSVHSSNEQFF
DNA: TGTGCCAGCAGTGTTCACAGTTCTAATGAGCAGTTCTTC

V: TRBV7-9
J: TRBJ1-1
size: NA
D: NA
CDR3: CASSGYERDMNTEAFF
DNA: TGTGCCAGCAGCGGCTATGAACGGGATATGAACACTGAAGCTTTCTTT

V: TRBV3-1/TRBV3-2
J: TRBJ2-1
size: NA
D: TRBD2
CDR3: CASSQFLGAGLYNEQFF
DNA: TGTGCCAGCAGCCAATTTTTAGGAGCGGGACTCTACAATGAGCAGTTCTTC

V: TRBV30
J: TRBJ2-2
size: few
D: NA
CDR3: CAWRRRDSRANTGELFF
DNA: TGTGCCTGGAGGCGGAGGGACAGCCGAGCGAACACCGGGGAGCTGTTTTTT

V: TRBV6-1
J: TRBJ1-1
size: NA
D: NA
CDR3: CASSEVGAFF
DNA: TGTGCCAGCAGTGAGGTCGGGGCTTTCTTT

V: TRBV30
J: TRBJ2-3
size: NA
D: TRBD2
CDR3: CAWGTSADTQYF
DNA: TGTGCCTGGGGGACTAGCGCGGATACGCAGTATTTT

V: TRBV30
J: TRBJ1-5
size: NA
D: TRBD1
CDR3: CAWSQGTGDQPQHF
DNA: TGTGCCTGGAGCCAAGGGACAGGGGATCAGCCCCAGCATTTT

V: TRBV6-2/TRBV6-3
J: TRBJ1-5
size: NA
D: NA
CDR3: CASSFSRGSQPQHF
DNA: TGTGCCAGCAGTTTTTCTAGGGGGAGTCAGCCCCAGCATTTT

V: TRBV6-5
J: TRBJ1-5
size: NA
D: TRBD1
CDR3: CASRLKGAGNQPQHF
DNA: TGTGCCAGCAGGCTTAAGGGGGCGGGCAATCAGCCCCAGCATTTT

V: TRBV5-4
J: TRBJ1-2
size: NA
D: NA
CDR3: CASSLGPGYGYTF
DNA: TGTGCCAGCAGCCTAGGCCCTGGCTATGGCTACACCTTC

V: TRBV3-1/TRBV3-2
J: TRBJ2-7
size: once
D: NA
CDR3: CASSQRGSSYEQYF
DNA: TGTGCCAGCAGCCAAAGGGGCTCCTCCTACGAGCAGTACTTC

V: TRBV7-9
J: TRBJ1-1
size: NA
D: TRBD1
CDR3: CASSLAANLPWTGNTEAFF
DNA: TGTGCCAGCAGCTTAGCCGCTAACTTACCCTGGACAGGGAACACTGAAGCTTTCTTT

V: TRBV27
J: TRBJ2-3
size: NA
D: TRBD2
CDR3: CASSLARLAGIDTQYF
DNA: TGTGCCAGCAGTTTAGCCAGACTAGCGGGGATAGATACGCAGTATTTT

V: TRBV11-1
J: TRBJ2-7
size: NA
D: TRBD2
CDR3: CASSLVAGAGWNEQYF
DNA: TGTGCCAGCAGCTTAGTCGCGGGAGCTGGTTGGAACGAGCAGTACTTC

V: TRBV9
J: TRBJ1-6
size: NA
D: NA
CDR3: CASSVGTDSPLHF
DNA: TGTGCCAGCAGCGTAGGAACGGATTCACCCCTCCACTTT

V: TRBV30
J: TRBJ1-2
size: NA
D: NA
CDR3: CAWSVGEGYGYTF
DNA: TGTGCCTGGAGTGTCGGGGAGGGCTATGGCTACACCTTC

V: TRBV27
J: TRBJ2-1
size: NA
D: TRBD2
CDR3: CASSTGLADSYEQFF
DNA: TGTGCCAGCAGTACGGGACTAGCGGACTCCTATGAGCAGTTCTTC

V: TRBV9
J: TRBJ2-2
size: NA
D: TRBD2
CDR3: CASSVRGGSRSGELFF
DNA: TGTGCCAGCAGCGTACGGGGCGGGAGCCGTTCCGGGGAGCTGTTTTTT

V: TRBV19
J: TRBJ2-2
size: NA
D: NA
CDR3: CASSPSPLFTGELFF
DNA: TGTGCCAGTAGCCCGAGCCCGTTGTTTACCGGGGAGCTGTTTTTT

V: TRBV6-2/TRBV6-3
J: TRBJ1-5
size: NA
D: NA
CDR3: CASSYSGASNQPQHF
DNA: TGTGCCAGCAGTTACTCTGGGGCTAGCAATCAGCCCCAGCATTTT

V: TRBV4-1
J: TRBJ1-5
size: NA
D: NA
CDR3: CASSQAQGSNQPQHF
DNA: TGCGCCAGCAGCCAGGCCCAGGGGAGCAATCAGCCCCAGCATTTT

V: TRBV18
J: TRBJ1-2
size: few
D: TRBD1
CDR3: CASSPGQGTYYGYTF
DNA: TGTGCCAGCTCACCGGGACAGGGTACTTACTATGGCTACACCTTC

V: TRBV4-3
J: TRBJ2-7
size: NA
D: TRBD1
CDR3: CASSQGRDSSYEQYF
DNA: TGCGCCAGCAGCCAAGGCCGGGACAGCTCCTACGAGCAGTACTTC

V: TRBV19
J: TRBJ2-6
size: NA
D: NA
CDR3: CASSIVVSGANVLTF
DNA: TGTGCCAGTAGTATTGTAGTCTCTGGGGCCAACGTCCTGACTTTC

V: TRBV30
J: TRBJ2-1
size: NA
D: TRBD2
CDR3: CAWRRKGLAGVGEQFF
DNA: TGTGCCTGGAGGAGAAAGGGGCTAGCGGGAGTTGGTGAGCAGTTCTTC

V: TRBV2
J: TRBJ1-5
size: NA
D: NA
CDR3: CASYRDIYQPQHF
DNA: TGTGCCAGCTATCGGGACATTTATCAGCCCCAGCATTTT

V: TRBV11-2
J: TRBJ2-1
size: NA
D: NA
CDR3: CASSLTNYNEQFF
DNA: TGTGCCAGCAGCTTAACTAACTACAATGAGCAGTTCTTC

V: TRBV11-2
J: TRBJ2-3
size: NA
D: TRBD2
CDR3: CASSLVYALAGSTDTQYF
DNA: TGTGCCAGCAGCTTAGTCTACGCACTAGCGGGCAGCACAGATACGCAGTATTTT

V: TRBV23-1
J: TRBJ2-3
size: NA
D: NA
CDR3: CASRKDSTDTQYF
DNA: TGCGCCAGCAGGAAAGACAGTACAGATACGCAGTATTTT

V: TRBV11-1
J: TRBJ2-2
size: NA
D: NA
CDR3: CASSFARNTGELFF
DNA: TGTGCCAGCAGCTTCGCTAGGAACACCGGGGAGCTGTTTTTT

V: TRBV2
J: TRBJ2-1
size: NA
D: NA
CDR3: CASILRELSYNEQFF
DNA: TGTGCCAGCATCCTGAGGGAACTCTCCTACAATGAGCAGTTCTTC

V: TRBV7-9
J: TRBJ1-1
size: NA
D: NA
CDR3: CASSLGRATEAFF
DNA: TGTGCCAGCAGCTTAGGCAGGGCGACTGAAGCTTTCTTT

V: TRBV6-6
J: TRBJ1-5
size: NA
D: TRBD1
CDR3: CASRYRGQPQHF
DNA: TGTGCCAGCAGGTACAGGGGACAGCCCCAGCATTTT

V: TRBV4-3
J: TRBJ2-1
size: few
D: TRBD2
CDR3: CASSQDWASGSYNEQFF
DNA: TGCGCCAGCAGCCAAGATTGGGCTAGCGGGTCCTACAATGAGCAGTTCTTC

V: TRBV7-6
J: TRBJ2-3
size: NA
D: TRBD2
CDR3: CASSQGMTSGSTDTQYF
DNA: TGTGCCAGCAGTCAAGGGATGACTAGCGGCAGCACAGATACGCAGTATTTT

V: TRBV7-9
J: TRBJ1-2
size: NA
D: TRBD1
CDR3: CASSLGQDEPNYGYTF
DNA: TGTGCCAGCAGCTTGGGACAGGATGAGCCTAACTATGGCTACACCTTC